This TCR beta chain was documented in a study of blood T cell repertoires in COVID-19. In the study overall: PBMCs, B-cell-depleted T cells, or T cells provided the cDNA or gDNA that made up the material.

Enrollees, roughly 18 to 95 years old, lived in approximately 24 US areas. Germline loops: CDR1 SEHNR, CDR2 FQNEAQ (reference sequence). Trimming cost V 4 bases and J 4 bases; bases outside gene matches: 6. This CDR3 is built from 15 residues. Original analysis: How many nucleated cells were present was estimated from reference gene primer amplification. Libraries were prepared by immunoSEQ multiplex PCR; TCRdb keeps only in-frame clonotypes and omits some of them. V, J and clone size derive from that table, while D and trimming were established from the DNA sequence. Of hundreds of thousands of clones listed, roughly 90% are singletons.

Sequenced input: PBMCs or T cells enriched from blood (not recorded which). The chain combines TRBV7-9 with TRBJ2-3, with TRBD2 matching 9 bases. The sequence was collected from a woman aged 25 to 39 with acute COVID-19. CDR3 residues: CASSSGLAQADTQYF. The CDR3 nucleotides are TGTGCCAGCAGCTCGGGACTAGCCCAGGCAGATACGCAGTATTTT. Together with reference TRBV7-9 and TRBJ2-3, the CDR3 gives the full variable domain: DTGVSQNPRHKITKRGQNVTFRCDPISEHNRLYWYRQTLGQGPEFLTYFQNEAQLEKSRLLSDRFSAERPKGSFSTLEIQRTEQGDSAMYLCASSSGLAQADTQYFGPGTRLTVL.